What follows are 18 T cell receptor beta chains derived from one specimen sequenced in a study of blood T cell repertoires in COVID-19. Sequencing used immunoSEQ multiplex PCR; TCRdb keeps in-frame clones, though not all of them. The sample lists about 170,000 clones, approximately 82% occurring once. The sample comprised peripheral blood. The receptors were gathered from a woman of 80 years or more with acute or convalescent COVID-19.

This CDR3 is CASSFVRTEAFF. CDR3 DNA sequence: TGTGCCAGCAGTTTTGTGAGGACTGAAGCTTTCTTT. The rearrangement joins TRBV12-3 or TRBV12-4 to TRBJ1-1; unclear D gene. This CDR3 is 12 amino acids long. Trimming removed 3 bases at V and 5 bases at J, with 7 bases between.

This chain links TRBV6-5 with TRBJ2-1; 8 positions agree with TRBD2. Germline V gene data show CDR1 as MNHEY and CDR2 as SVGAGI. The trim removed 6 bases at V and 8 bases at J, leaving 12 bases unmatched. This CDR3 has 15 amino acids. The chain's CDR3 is CASSTPSGSSYEQFF. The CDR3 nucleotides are TGTGCCAGCAGCACCCCCAGCGGGAGTTCTTATGAGCAGTTCTTC.

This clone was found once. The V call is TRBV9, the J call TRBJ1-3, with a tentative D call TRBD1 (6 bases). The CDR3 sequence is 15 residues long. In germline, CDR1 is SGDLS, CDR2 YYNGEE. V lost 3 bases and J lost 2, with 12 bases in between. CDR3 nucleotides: TGTGCCAGCAGCGCCCTAGGGGGAACTGGAAACACCATATATTTT. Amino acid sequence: CASSALGGTGNTIYF.

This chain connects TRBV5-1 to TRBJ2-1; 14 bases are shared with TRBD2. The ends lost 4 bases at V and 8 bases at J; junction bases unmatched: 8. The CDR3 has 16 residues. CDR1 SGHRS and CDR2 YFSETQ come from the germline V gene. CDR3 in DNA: TGCGCCAGCAGCCCTACCGGGACTAGCGGGAGCGATGAGCAGTTCTTC. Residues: CASSPTGTSGSDEQFF.

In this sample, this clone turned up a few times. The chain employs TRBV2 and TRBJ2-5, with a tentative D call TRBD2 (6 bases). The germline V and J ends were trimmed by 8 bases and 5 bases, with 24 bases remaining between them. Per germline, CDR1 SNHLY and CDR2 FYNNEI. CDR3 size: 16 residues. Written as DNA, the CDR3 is TGTGCCAGCTATCTCGGGGGAATGGGATGGAGGGAGACCCAGTACTTC. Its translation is CASYLGGMGWRETQYF. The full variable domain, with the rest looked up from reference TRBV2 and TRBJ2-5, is EPEVTQTPSHQVTQMGQEVILRCVPISNHLYFYWYRQILGQKVEFLVSFYNNEISEKSEIFDDQFSVERPDGSNFTLKIRSTKLEDSAMYFCASYLGGMGWRETQYFGPGTRLLVL.

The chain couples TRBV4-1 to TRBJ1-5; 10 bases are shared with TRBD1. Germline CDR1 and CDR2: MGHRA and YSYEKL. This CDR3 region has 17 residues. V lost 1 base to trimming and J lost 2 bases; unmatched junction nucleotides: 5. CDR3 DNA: TGCGCCAGCAGCCAAGGACAGGGGGCGCGCGGCAATCAGCCCCAGCATTTT. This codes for CASSQGQGARGNQPQHF.

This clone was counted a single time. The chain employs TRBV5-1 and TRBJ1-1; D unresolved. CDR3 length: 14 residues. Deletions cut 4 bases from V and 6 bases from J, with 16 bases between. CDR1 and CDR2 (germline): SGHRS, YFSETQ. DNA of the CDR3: TGCGCCAGCAGCGCCCCTTACGCCGGGGCTGAAGCTTTCTTT. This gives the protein CASSAPYAGAEAFF.

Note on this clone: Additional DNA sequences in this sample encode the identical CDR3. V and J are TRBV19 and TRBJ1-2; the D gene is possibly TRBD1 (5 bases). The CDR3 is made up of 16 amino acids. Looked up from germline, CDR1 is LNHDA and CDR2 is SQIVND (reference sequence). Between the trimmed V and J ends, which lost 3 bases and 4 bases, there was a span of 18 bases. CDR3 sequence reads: CASSMLSWEGLYGYTF. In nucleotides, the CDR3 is TGTGCCAGTAGTATGTTGAGTTGGGAGGGACTCTATGGCTACACCTTC.

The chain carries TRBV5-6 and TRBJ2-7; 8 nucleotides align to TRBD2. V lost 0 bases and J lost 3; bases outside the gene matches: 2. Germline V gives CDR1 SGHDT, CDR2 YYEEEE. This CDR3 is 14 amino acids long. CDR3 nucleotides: TGTGCCAGCAGCTTGGCTAGCGGGCTCTACGAGCAGTACTTC. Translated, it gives CASSLASGLYEQYF.

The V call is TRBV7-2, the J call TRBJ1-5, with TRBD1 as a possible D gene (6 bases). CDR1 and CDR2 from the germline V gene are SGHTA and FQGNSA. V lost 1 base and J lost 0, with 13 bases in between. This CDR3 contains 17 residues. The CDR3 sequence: CASSLGGRGYSNQPQHF. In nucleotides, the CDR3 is TGTGCCAGCAGCTTAGGAGGTAGGGGGTATAGCAATCAGCCCCAGCATTTT.

CDR3 DNA sequence: TGTGCCAGCAGCTTAGAAGGGGGCAGGGCGAACACTGAAGCTTTCTTT. Protein sequence: CASSLEGGRANTEAFF. The V gene is TRBV11-2, the J gene TRBJ1-1; 7 nucleotides align to TRBD1. Trimming took 0 bases from V and 1 from J; bases not matched to a gene: 5. This CDR3 is 16 amino acids long. Germline-derived CDR1 and CDR2 are SGHAT and FQNNGV.

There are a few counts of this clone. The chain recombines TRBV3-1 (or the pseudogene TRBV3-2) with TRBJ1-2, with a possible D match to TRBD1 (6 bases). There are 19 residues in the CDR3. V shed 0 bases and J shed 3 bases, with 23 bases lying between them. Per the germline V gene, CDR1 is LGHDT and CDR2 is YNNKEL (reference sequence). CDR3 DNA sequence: TGTGCCAGCAGCCAAGATATATCTACAATCGTAAAGGGGGACTATGGCTACACCTTC. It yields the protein CASSQDISTIVKGDYGYTF.

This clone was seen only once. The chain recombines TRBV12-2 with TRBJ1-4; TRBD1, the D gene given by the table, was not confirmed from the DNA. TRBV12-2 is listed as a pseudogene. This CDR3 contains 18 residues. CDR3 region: CASRPYHGTKKTNEKLFF. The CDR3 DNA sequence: TGTGCAAGTCGCCCATATCACGGGACAAAAAAAACTAATGAAAAACTGTTTTTT.

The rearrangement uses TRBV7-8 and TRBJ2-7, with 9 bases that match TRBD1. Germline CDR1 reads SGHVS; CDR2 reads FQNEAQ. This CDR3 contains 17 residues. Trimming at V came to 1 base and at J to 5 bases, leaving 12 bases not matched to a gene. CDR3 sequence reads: CASSLDPGQGTKNEQYF. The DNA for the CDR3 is TGTGCCAGCAGCTTAGACCCCGGACAGGGGACGAAGAACGAGCAGTACTTC.

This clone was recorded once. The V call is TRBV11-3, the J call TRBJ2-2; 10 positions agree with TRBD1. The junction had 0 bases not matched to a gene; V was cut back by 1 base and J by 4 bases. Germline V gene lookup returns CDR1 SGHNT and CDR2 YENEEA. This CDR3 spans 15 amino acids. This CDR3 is CASSLGTGGTGELFF. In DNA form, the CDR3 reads TGTGCCAGCAGCTTAGGGACAGGGGGCACCGGGGAGCTGTTTTTT.

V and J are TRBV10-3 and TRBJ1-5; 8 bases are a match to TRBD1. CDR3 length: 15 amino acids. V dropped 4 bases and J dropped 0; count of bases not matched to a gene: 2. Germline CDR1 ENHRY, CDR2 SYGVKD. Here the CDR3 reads CAISGDRYSNQPQHF. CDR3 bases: TGTGCCATCAGTGGGGACAGGTATAGCAATCAGCCCCAGCATTTT.

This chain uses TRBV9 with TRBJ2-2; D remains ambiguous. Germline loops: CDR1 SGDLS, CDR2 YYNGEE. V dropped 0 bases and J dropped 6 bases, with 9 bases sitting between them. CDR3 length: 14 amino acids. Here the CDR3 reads CASSVAYFAGELFF. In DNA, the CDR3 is TGTGCCAGCAGCGTAGCGTATTTCGCCGGGGAGCTGTTTTTT.

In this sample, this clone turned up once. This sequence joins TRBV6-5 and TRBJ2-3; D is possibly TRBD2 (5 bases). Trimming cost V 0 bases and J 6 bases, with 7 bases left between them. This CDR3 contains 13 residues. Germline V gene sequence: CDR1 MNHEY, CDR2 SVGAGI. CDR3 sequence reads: CASSYSEADTQYF. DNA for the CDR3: TGTGCCAGCAGTTACTCGGAGGCGGATACGCAGTATTTT.